This is a list of T cell receptor beta chains from one sample in a study of identifying expanded T cells in peripheral blood. The repertoire was sequenced with immunoSEQ multiplex PCR; TCRdb's copy has only in-frame clones and lacks some. Of about 85,000 clones in the sample, approximately 90% are singletons; the top ten hold under 20%. The sequenced sample consisted of blood. The receptors come from a person aged 18 to 75 in good health. The CDR3 runs from the conserved cysteine through the conserved F or W. Each record gives: clone size, V gene, J gene, D gene, CDR3 protein, CDR3 DNA. A D gene is named only where the DNA matches it firmly. The size of a clone is reported for some rows only, either as once, few or many, or as a class for expanded clones.

clone_size: .; v_call: TRBV6-4; j_call: TRBJ2-1; d_call: TRBD2; cdr3_aa: CASSVALAGGNEQFF; cdr3_nt: TGTGCCAGCAGTGTGGCACTAGCGGGGGGCAATGAGCAGTTCTTC
clone_size: .; v_call: TRBV7-2; j_call: TRBJ2-3; d_call: .; cdr3_aa: CASAVTEGDTQYF; cdr3_nt: TGTGCCAGCGCAGTGACAGAGGGCGATACGCAGTATTTT
clone_size: .; v_call: TRBV9; j_call: TRBJ2-3; d_call: TRBD2; cdr3_aa: CASSPEGSGAGTDTQYF; cdr3_nt: TGTGCCAGCAGCCCCGAGGGTAGCGGGGCCGGCACAGATACGCAGTATTTT
clone_size: .; v_call: TRBV29-1; j_call: TRBJ2-5; d_call: .; cdr3_aa: CSVVAGTGKETQYF; cdr3_nt: TGCAGCGTTGTCGCAGGGACGGGAAAAGAGACCCAGTACTTC
clone_size: .; v_call: TRBV7-2; j_call: TRBJ2-2; d_call: TRBD1; cdr3_aa: CASSVAGTGGRGELFF; cdr3_nt: TGTGCCAGCAGCGTCGCCGGGACAGGGGGCAGGGGGGAGCTGTTTTTT
clone_size: .; v_call: TRBV5-1; j_call: TRBJ1-4; d_call: .; cdr3_aa: CASRLDTNEKLFF; cdr3_nt: TGCGCCAGCAGGTTGGATACTAATGAAAAACTGTTTTTT
clone_size: .; v_call: TRBV19; j_call: TRBJ1-1; d_call: .; cdr3_aa: CASNSDLGTEAFF; cdr3_nt: TGTGCCAGTAACTCAGACTTGGGTACTGAAGCTTTCTTT
clone_size: .; v_call: TRBV6-6; j_call: TRBJ2-3; d_call: .; cdr3_aa: CASSFQTGAYDTQYF; cdr3_nt: TGTGCCAGCAGTTTCCAGACGGGGGCCTACGATACGCAGTATTTT
clone_size: .; v_call: TRBV7-2; j_call: TRBJ2-2; d_call: .; cdr3_aa: CASSSWVLNTGELFF; cdr3_nt: TGTGCCAGCAGCTCCTGGGTCCTGAACACCGGGGAGCTGTTTTTT
clone_size: once; v_call: TRBV28; j_call: TRBJ1-6; d_call: .; cdr3_aa: CASSFEQGWGISPLHF; cdr3_nt: TGTGCCAGCAGTTTCGAACAGGGATGGGGAATTTCACCCCTCCACTTT
clone_size: medium-sized; v_call: TRBV19; j_call: TRBJ1-6; d_call: .; cdr3_aa: CASSSALFWNSPLHF; cdr3_nt: TGTGCCAGTAGCTCGGCTCTATTCTGGAATTCACCCCTCCACTTT
clone_size: once; v_call: TRBV30; j_call: TRBJ1-2; d_call: .; cdr3_aa: CAWSPAAYTF; cdr3_nt: TGTGCCTGGAGTCCCGCGGCCTACACCTTC
clone_size: .; v_call: TRBV9; j_call: TRBJ1-6; d_call: .; cdr3_aa: CASSPEGLHSPLHF; cdr3_nt: TGTGCCAGCAGCCCAGAGGGGTTGCATTCACCCCTCCACTTT
clone_size: few; v_call: TRBV14; j_call: TRBJ1-6; d_call: TRBD1; cdr3_aa: CASSLGTGGNSPLHF; cdr3_nt: TGTGCCAGCAGCTTAGGGACAGGGGGGAATTCACCCCTCCACTTT
clone_size: .; v_call: TRBV19; j_call: TRBJ1-2; d_call: .; cdr3_aa: CASSITQGPPRGYGYTF; cdr3_nt: TGTGCCAGTAGTATCACCCAGGGGCCACCGAGGGGCTATGGCTACACCTTC
clone_size: .; v_call: TRBV20-1; j_call: TRBJ1-2; d_call: .; cdr3_aa: CSARRRYGYTF; cdr3_nt: TGCAGTGCTAGAAGGCGATATGGCTACACCTTC
clone_size: .; v_call: TRBV27; j_call: TRBJ1-1; d_call: .; cdr3_aa: CASSTDRNTEAFF; cdr3_nt: TGTGCCAGCAGTACTGACAGAAACACTGAAGCTTTCTTT
clone_size: .; v_call: TRBV6-6; j_call: TRBJ2-7; d_call: TRBD2; cdr3_aa: CASSYSGGSHEQYF; cdr3_nt: TGTGCCAGCAGTTACTCGGGGGGGTCCCACGAGCAGTACTTC
clone_size: .; v_call: TRBV18; j_call: TRBJ1-1; d_call: .; cdr3_aa: CASSPGTSGTEAFF; cdr3_nt: TGTGCCAGCTCACCAGGGACGAGTGGGACTGAAGCTTTCTTT
clone_size: .; v_call: TRBV11-3; j_call: TRBJ2-7; d_call: TRBD2; cdr3_aa: CASSVRQGLAGVPSSYEQYF; cdr3_nt: TGTGCCAGCAGCGTTCGACAGGGACTAGCGGGGGTTCCGAGCTCCTACGAGCAGTACTTC
clone_size: .; v_call: TRBV2; j_call: TRBJ2-3; d_call: .; cdr3_aa: CASSDSLGADTQYF; cdr3_nt: TGTGCCAGCAGTGATTCCCTCGGGGCAGATACGCAGTATTTT
clone_size: .; v_call: TRBV9; j_call: TRBJ2-7; d_call: .; cdr3_aa: CASSAAGPAPEQYF; cdr3_nt: TGTGCCAGCAGCGCTGCTGGACCCGCCCCCGAGCAGTACTTC
clone_size: .; v_call: TRBV9; j_call: TRBJ1-2; d_call: TRBD1; cdr3_aa: CASSPWDRGDYGYTF; cdr3_nt: TGTGCCAGCAGCCCCTGGGACAGGGGTGACTATGGCTACACCTTC
clone_size: .; v_call: TRBV28; j_call: TRBJ2-7; d_call: .; cdr3_aa: CASSFSFGLREQYF; cdr3_nt: TGTGCCAGCAGTTTTAGTTTCGGGTTAAGGGAGCAGTACTTC
clone_size: .; v_call: TRBV7-2; j_call: TRBJ1-5; d_call: .; cdr3_aa: CASSLRGPGSEQPQHF; cdr3_nt: TGTGCCAGCAGCTTACGCGGACCAGGGTCGGAGCAGCCCCAGCATTTT
clone_size: .; v_call: TRBV10-3; j_call: TRBJ2-2; d_call: .; cdr3_aa: CAISVIASTDTGELFF; cdr3_nt: TGTGCCATCAGTGTAATAGCGTCCACAGACACCGGGGAGCTGTTTTTT
clone_size: .; v_call: TRBV5-1; j_call: TRBJ1-6; d_call: .; cdr3_aa: CASSLGGSGPDSPLHF; cdr3_nt: TGCGCCAGCAGCTTGGGCGGATCAGGACCGGATTCACCCCTCCACTTT
clone_size: .; v_call: TRBV19; j_call: TRBJ1-1; d_call: .; cdr3_aa: CASSIPGNTEAFF; cdr3_nt: TGTGCCAGTAGTATCCCCGGGAACACTGAAGCTTTCTTT
clone_size: .; v_call: TRBV19; j_call: TRBJ2-7; d_call: .; cdr3_aa: CASSIAGQQYF; cdr3_nt: TGTGCCAGTAGTATAGCTGGACAGCAGTACTTC
clone_size: .; v_call: TRBV30; j_call: TRBJ1-2; d_call: .; cdr3_aa: CAWSVLWQNGYTF; cdr3_nt: TGTGCCTGGAGTGTACTTTGGCAGAATGGCTACACCTTC
clone_size: once; v_call: TRBV6-5; j_call: TRBJ2-7; d_call: TRBD1; cdr3_aa: CASSTGTGRGEQYF; cdr3_nt: TGTGCCAGCAGTACCGGGACAGGGAGAGGCGAGCAGTACTTC
clone_size: .; v_call: TRBV4-1; j_call: TRBJ1-5; d_call: TRBD1; cdr3_aa: CASSQRPYRGDNQPQHF; cdr3_nt: TGCGCCAGCAGTCAAAGACCGTACAGGGGGGATAATCAGCCCCAGCATTTT
clone_size: .; v_call: TRBV11-2; j_call: TRBJ1-2; d_call: .; cdr3_aa: CASASGSNYGYTF; cdr3_nt: TGTGCCAGCGCCTCGGGGTCTAACTATGGCTACACCTTC
clone_size: .; v_call: TRBV7-2; j_call: TRBJ2-2; d_call: TRBD2; cdr3_aa: CASSLGIRGDTGELFF; cdr3_nt: TGTGCCAGCAGCTTAGGTATCCGGGGGGACACCGGGGAGCTGTTTTTT
clone_size: .; v_call: TRBV4-3; j_call: TRBJ2-5; d_call: .; cdr3_aa: CASSQERGRPETQYF; cdr3_nt: TGCGCCAGCAGCCAAGAACGGGGGCGTCCGGAGACCCAGTACTTC
clone_size: .; v_call: TRBV5-1; j_call: TRBJ1-1; d_call: .; cdr3_aa: CASSLSSQNTEAFF; cdr3_nt: TGCGCCAGCAGCTTGAGCAGCCAGAACACTGAAGCTTTCTTT
clone_size: .; v_call: TRBV6-1; j_call: TRBJ2-3; d_call: TRBD1; cdr3_aa: CASSGNKGGWADTQYF; cdr3_nt: TGTGCCAGCAGTGGTAACAAAGGGGGCTGGGCAGATACGCAGTATTTT
clone_size: .; v_call: TRBV5-1; j_call: TRBJ1-2; d_call: TRBD1; cdr3_aa: CASRYGTGGAGLGYTF; cdr3_nt: TGCGCCAGCAGATATGGGACAGGGGGCGCGGGACTCGGCTACACCTTC